The 27 T cell receptor beta chains in this list originate from one sample, sequenced in a study of blood T cell repertoires in COVID-19. The protocol was immunoSEQ multiplex PCR, while the TCRdb copy is restricted to in-frame clones and leaves out a portion. Seen here are under 250,000 clones, roughly 82% observed once, and the top ten hold approximately 13%. Material: peripheral blood. These receptors were collected from a human donor in a cohort sampled during active COVID-19.

The genes are TRBV6-6 and TRBJ1-3; TRBD1 might be the D (6 bases). V lost 7 bases to trimming and J lost 0 bases, with 13 bases between them. There are 15 residues in the CDR3. The germline gives CDR1 MNHNY, CDR2 SVGAGI (reference sequence). CDR3 in amino acids: CASKSGEFSGNTIYF. In DNA, the CDR3 is TGTGCCAGCAAATCAGGGGAATTCTCTGGAAACACCATATATTTT.

J is TRBJ1-3 and V is TRBV7-2; weak D call: TRBD1 (5 bases). The CDR3 is made up of 18 amino acids. The ends were cut back, 0 bases at V and 0 bases at J, with 15 bases in the middle. Germline V gives CDR1 SGHTA, CDR2 FQGNSA. CDR3 protein: CASSLAPPGLLSGNTIYF. In DNA form, the CDR3 reads TGTGCCAGCAGCTTAGCGCCACCGGGACTCCTCTCTGGAAACACCATATATTTT.

This clone was seen only once. The chain combines TRBV19 with TRBJ2-2; the D gene is possibly TRBD1 (6 bases). Germline assignment: CDR1 LNHDA and CDR2 SQIVND (reference sequence). This CDR3 is built from 15 residues. Trimming removed 7 bases from V and 4 bases from J, with 16 bases in between. The CDR3 protein is CASTGTNSITGELFF. In DNA form, the CDR3 reads TGTGCCAGTACCGGGACAAACTCGATCACCGGGGAGCTGTTTTTT.

About this clone itself: The sample has other DNA sequences that encode this CDR3 too. The chain recombines TRBV5-1 with TRBJ2-3, with 9 bases lining up with TRBD1. Germline V lookup: CDR1 SGHRS, CDR2 YFSETQ. CDR3 size: 15 residues. The V segment lost 2 bases and the J segment 3 bases; nucleotides outside the gene matches: 4. CDR3 protein: CASSLGGQGTDTQYF. In DNA form, the CDR3 reads TGCGCCAGCAGCTTAGGAGGACAGGGGACAGATACGCAGTATTTT. Drawing the rest from reference TRBV5-1 and TRBJ2-3, the complete variable domain is KAGVTQTPRYLIKTRGQQVTLSCSPISGHRSVSWYQQTPGQGLQFLFEYFSETQRNKGNFPGRFSGRQFSNSRSEMNVSTLELGDSALYLCASSLGGQGTDTQYFGPGTRLTVL.

The chain couples TRBV6-5 to TRBJ2-7, with D possibly TRBD1 on 5 matching bases. Germline CDR1 MNHEY, CDR2 SVGAGI. CDR3 length: 11 amino acids. In DNA form, the CDR3 reads TGTGCTTTAGTAGGGGTCTACGAGCAGTACTTC. Translated: CALVGVYEQYF.

This chain uses TRBV5-5 with TRBJ2-2, with D tentatively TRBD1 (6 bases). The CDR3 length is 14 residues. Germline assignment: CDR1 SGHKS and CDR2 YYEKEE (reference sequence). V dropped 5 bases and J dropped 6 bases, with 14 bases sitting between them. The CDR3 here is CASSPTGPAGELFF. The CDR3 nucleotides read TGTGCCAGCAGTCCTACAGGGCCGGCCGGGGAGCTGTTTTTT.

The V and J genes are TRBV7-7 and TRBJ2-3; D remains unclear. Germline V gives CDR1 SSHAT, CDR2 FNYEAQ (reference sequence). Trimming left V 2 bases short and J 1 base short, with 7 bases between. The CDR3 runs to 14 residues. The CDR3 loop is CASSLTGGTDTQYF. DNA of the CDR3: TGTGCCAGCAGCTTAACTGGAGGCACAGATACGCAGTATTTT.

V and J are TRBV28 and TRBJ2-6; D remains ambiguous. This CDR3 region has 15 residues. In germline, CDR1 is MDHEN, CDR2 SYDVKM. V shed 5 bases and J shed 0 bases, with 8 bases lying between them. The CDR3: CASSQLYSGANVLTF. CDR3 DNA: TGTGCCAGCAGTCAGTTGTACTCTGGGGCCAACGTCCTGACTTTC.

The rearrangement joins TRBV24-1 to TRBJ2-3; D possibly corresponds to TRBD1 (6 bases). The CDR3 loop spans 14 amino acids. Germline CDR1 reads KGHDR; CDR2 reads SFDVKD. V dropped 0 bases and J dropped 8 bases, with 11 bases sitting between them. Here the CDR3 DNA reads TGTGCCACCAGTGATTTGCAGGGGTCGGCTACGCAGTATTTT. It translates to CATSDLQGSATQYF.

J is TRBJ2-2 and V is TRBV25-1; D is ambiguous. This CDR3 is 13 amino acids long. The ends were cut back, 6 bases at V and 6 bases at J, with 11 bases in the middle. Germline V gives CDR1 MGHDK, CDR2 SYGVNS. The DNA of the CDR3 is TGTGCCAGCAGCCCCGGGTACCCCGGGGAGCTGTTTTTT. This translates into CASSPGYPGELFF.

This chain joins TRBV30 and TRBJ2-7; 8 nucleotides align to TRBD1. This CDR3 region has 11 residues. The V and J ends lost 7 bases and 5 bases, in that order; junction bases with no gene match: 4. CDR1 and CDR2 from the germline V gene are GTSNPN and SVGIG (reference sequence). The CDR3 reads CALTGVDEQYF. The CDR3 DNA sequence: TGTGCCTTGACAGGGGTCGACGAGCAGTACTTC.

This clone appeared a few times. The chain combines TRBV25-1 with TRBJ1-5; D uncertain. Germline V gene sequence: CDR1 MGHDK, CDR2 SYGVNS. The CDR3 sequence is 14 residues long. Trimming stripped 6 bases from V and 3 bases from J, with 12 bases between. CDR3 sequence: CASRGDGLNQPQHF. CDR3 sequence (DNA): TGTGCCAGCAGAGGAGACGGACTCAATCAGCCCCAGCATTTT.

This chain connects TRBV27 to TRBJ2-1, with 7 nucleotides matching TRBD2. The germline V gene encodes CDR1 MNHEY and CDR2 SMNVEV (reference sequence). This CDR3 has 14 amino acids. V trimming: 5 bases; J trimming: 10 bases; junction bases outside the gene matches: 11. The CDR3 spells CASSIRLAGGEQFF. The DNA for the CDR3 is TGTGCCAGCAGTATCCGACTAGCCGGGGGGGAGCAGTTCTTC.

The chain links TRBV7-9 to TRBJ2-3; D ambiguous. The CDR3 is 13 residues long. V lost 8 bases and J 0 bases, leaving 9 bases between the germline ends. The germline gives CDR1 SEHNR, CDR2 FQNEAQ (reference sequence). The chain's CDR3 is CASGPFSTDTQYF. CDR3 sequence (DNA): TGTGCCAGCGGCCCTTTCAGCACAGATACGCAGTATTTT. The full variable domain, rest sourced from reference TRBV7-9 and TRBJ2-3, is DTGVSQNPRHKITKRGQNVTFRCDPISEHNRLYWYRQTLGQGPEFLTYFQNEAQLEKSRLLSDRFSAERPKGSFSTLEIQRTEQGDSAMYLCASGPFSTDTQYFGPGTRLTVL.

The chain combines TRBV18 with TRBJ2-5, with 11 bases lining up with TRBD2. This CDR3 is 16 amino acids long. V lost 3 bases, J lost 1 base, and 4 bases stayed unmatched. Germline assignment: CDR1 KGHSH and CDR2 LQKENI. CDR3 nucleotide sequence: TGTGCCAGCTCACCCCGGGGACTAGCGGTCCAAGAGACCCAGTACTTC. This encodes CASSPRGLAVQETQYF.

The chain recombines TRBV6-6 with TRBJ2-1; 10 nucleotides align to TRBD1. Unmatched junction bases numbered 3, after V lost 2 bases and J lost 5 bases. The CDR3 runs 15 residues. The germline V gene has CDR1 MNHNY and CDR2 SVGAGI (reference sequence). This CDR3 reads CASSYEGQGNNEQFF. DNA of the CDR3: TGTGCCAGCAGTTACGAGGGACAGGGGAACAATGAGCAGTTCTTC.

The chain is built from TRBV4-2 and TRBJ2-3; D uncertain. The germline V gene has CDR1 LGHNA and CDR2 YNFKEQ. The CDR3 consists of 14 residues. Trimming removed 0 bases at V and 5 bases at J, with 9 bases between. The CDR3 spells CASSQDTTLDTQYF. CDR3 nucleotides: TGTGCCAGCAGCCAAGATACAACCCTAGATACGCAGTATTTT.

The V call is TRBV6-5, the J call TRBJ1-1, with a weak D call TRBD1 (5 bases). The CDR3 sequence is 11 residues long. Germline lookup yields CDR1 MNHEY and CDR2 SVGAGI. Trimming shortened V by 11 bases and J by 4 bases, and 11 bases separated the two germline ends. CDR3 sequence reads: CACQGSTEAFF. In DNA form, the CDR3 reads TGTGCCTGTCAGGGATCCACTGAAGCTTTCTTT.

This clone has only one observation. This specimen includes other DNA sequences encoding the same CDR3. The rearrangement joins TRBV5-1 to TRBJ2-1, with 12 nucleotides matching TRBD2. Trimming took 4 bases from V and 7 from J; bases not matched to a gene: 3. The CDR3 has 14 residues. From germline, CDR1 is SGHRS and CDR2 YFSETQ. The CDR3 bases are TGCGCCAGCAGCATAGGGACTAGCGGGAATGAGCAGTTCTTC. Translation gives CASSIGTSGNEQFF.

The genes are TRBV7-9 and TRBJ1-5; no firm D call. CDR3 length equals 14 residues. The germline V gene encodes CDR1 SEHNR and CDR2 FQNEAQ (reference sequence). V was shortened by 5 bases and J by 6 bases, with 14 bases between the two germline ends. The CDR3 sequence is CASSPRGGSQPQHF. CDR3 bases: TGTGCCAGCAGCCCGCGGGGAGGGAGTCAGCCCCAGCATTTT.

This chain links TRBV28 with TRBJ1-1; D is possibly TRBD1 (5 bases). This CDR3 has 13 amino acids. Trimming pared 9 bases from V and 0 bases from J, leaving 11 bases between. Germline lookup yields CDR1 MDHEN and CDR2 SYDVKM. CDR3 amino acids: CASRTLMNTEAFF. The CDR3 bases are TGTGCCAGTCGGACACTGATGAACACTGAAGCTTTCTTT.

V gene TRBV6-5 combines with J gene TRBJ1-1; TRBD1 agrees at 7 bases. V shed 5 bases, J shed 11 bases, and the junction held 14 bases outside the gene matches. This CDR3 is built from 14 residues. Germline values: CDR1 MNHEY, CDR2 SVGAGI. The chain's CDR3 is CASSLRQGAGEAFF. Here the CDR3 DNA reads TGTGCCAGCAGTCTCAGACAGGGAGCAGGGGAGGCTTTCTTT.

This sequence joins TRBV27 and TRBJ2-7; possibly TRBD2 for D (6 bases). V dropped 5 bases and J dropped 2 bases, with 16 bases sitting between them. Germline V gene data show CDR1 as MNHEY and CDR2 as SMNVEV (reference sequence). The CDR3 has 15 residues. CDR3 region: CASSRSGFRPYEQYF. CDR3 nucleotide sequence: TGTGCCAGCAGTCGTAGCGGATTCCGACCCTACGAGCAGTACTTC.

The CDR3: CASSQDRRAGETQYF. CDR3 nucleotides: TGTGCCAGCAGCCAAGACAGAAGGGCAGGAGAGACCCAGTACTTC. The genes are TRBV27 and TRBJ2-5; D is perhaps TRBD1 (5 bases). The V end was cut by 6 bases, the J end by 4 bases, with 18 bases between. Germline V CDR1 and CDR2: MNHEY, SMNVEV (reference sequence). The CDR3 contains 15 residues.

The rearrangement uses TRBV28 and TRBJ2-2; D unresolved. Germline V gene lookup returns CDR1 MDHEN and CDR2 SYDVKM. There are 13 residues in the CDR3. Trimming left V 6 bases short and J 1 base short, with 6 bases between. This CDR3 reads CASSGVNTGELFF. CDR3 DNA: TGTGCCAGCAGCGGAGTGAACACCGGGGAGCTGTTTTTT.

V usage is TRBV28 and J usage is TRBJ2-3; TRBD2 aligns across 9 bases. This CDR3 contains 14 residues. Germline V gene lookup returns CDR1 MDHEN and CDR2 SYDVKM. The ends lost 6 bases at V and 1 base at J; junction bases unmatched: 2. The CDR3 nucleotides are TGTGCCAGCAGCCGGACTAGCGGCACAGATACGCAGTATTTT. It encodes CASSRTSGTDTQYF.

V and J are TRBV5-1 and TRBJ2-7, with 7 nucleotides matching TRBD2. V gave up 4 bases and J gave up 9 bases; unmatched junction bases: 25. Per the germline V gene, CDR1 is SGHRS and CDR2 is YFSETQ. CDR3 length: 18 residues. The CDR3 DNA is TGCGCCAGCAGCCCCCAGGCAGGCCCGTCGGGATCTTCGGGGGGGCAGTACTTC. Its translation is CASSPQAGPSGSSGGQYF.